The next 21 T cell receptor beta chains were all read from a single sample in a study of shared clonotypes between healthy human individuals. Selected positively for CCR7 and CD45RO-negative, naive CD8 cells excluded terminally differentiated effector memory CD45RA+ cells. Using immunoSEQ multiplex PCR, the repertoire was profiled, and TCRdb retains in-frame clones only, with some absent. The sample includes 630,000 or so clones, 95% to 98% of them seen just once. The specimen sequenced was naive CD8+ T cells sorted from blood. The receptors stem from a man aged 25-40 years in good health.

This clone appeared once. The V and J genes are TRBV30 and TRBJ2-4; D ambiguous. V was trimmed by 3 bases and J by 9 bases, leaving 12 bases between them. Germline assignment: CDR1 GTSNPN and CDR2 SVGIG (reference sequence). The CDR3 loop spans 12 amino acids. CDR3 residues: CAWRGIGVIQYF. Here the CDR3 DNA reads TGTGCCTGGAGAGGGATAGGAGTCATTCAGTACTTC.

The chain has TRBV7-9 and TRBJ2-7; D is undetermined. The CDR3 is made up of 12 amino acids. V lost 4 bases to trimming and J lost 2 bases, with 6 bases between them. CDR1 is SEHNR and CDR2 is FQNEAQ in the germline V gene (reference sequence). CDR3 in DNA: TGTGCCAGCAGCTCCGCCCCCTACGAGCAGTACTTC. Protein product: CASSSAPYEQYF.

The gene calls are TRBV27 and TRBJ1-2; the match to TRBD1 covers 7 bases. This CDR3 has 15 amino acids. CDR1 MNHEY and CDR2 SMNVEV come from the germline V gene (reference sequence). The J segment lost 4 bases and the V segment lost 6 bases, leaving 11 bases of the junction unmatched. The DNA of the CDR3 is TGTGCCAGCAGGCGAGGACAGGCGTCTCCCTATGGCTACACCTTC. Encoded protein: CASRRGQASPYGYTF.

The sample holds a few counts of this clone. The chain links TRBV6-5 to TRBJ2-1; 8 bases are a match to TRBD2. The germline V gene has CDR1 MNHEY and CDR2 SVGAGI. The CDR3 runs 12 residues. V trimming: 4 bases; J trimming: 9 bases; junction bases outside the gene matches: 2. In DNA, the CDR3 is TGTGCCAGCAGTTCAGCGGGAGTTGAGCAGTTCTTC. The encoded protein is CASSSAGVEQFF.

The genes are TRBV7-9 and TRBJ2-5, with a weak D call TRBD1 (5 bases). The germline V gene encodes CDR1 SEHNR and CDR2 FQNEAQ (reference sequence). The CDR3 has 14 residues. V was trimmed by 4 bases and J by 4 bases, leaving 13 bases between them. CDR3 amino acids: CASSSPRQPETQYF. For the CDR3, the DNA is TGTGCCAGCAGCTCCCCCCGACAGCCAGAGACCCAGTACTTC.

The chain recombines TRBV27 with TRBJ2-3, with 16 bases matching TRBD2. Germline V CDR1 and CDR2: MNHEY, SMNVEV (reference sequence). This CDR3 is 16 amino acids long. Unmatched junction bases numbered 4, after V lost 4 bases and J lost 6 bases. The CDR3 region is CASSSGTSGRVDTQYF. CDR3 nucleotides: TGTGCCAGCAGTTCCGGGACTAGCGGGAGGGTCGATACGCAGTATTTT.

V usage is TRBV9 and J usage is TRBJ2-3; 12 positions match TRBD2. CDR1 and CDR2 from the germline V gene are SGDLS and YYNGEE. The J segment lost 2 bases and the V segment lost 3 bases, leaving 7 bases of the junction unmatched. CDR3 length equals 17 residues. CDR3 bases: TGTGCCAGCAGCGAAACTAGCGGGAGGACCCTCACAGATACGCAGTATTTT. Translated, it gives CASSETSGRTLTDTQYF.

This sequence joins TRBV7-9 and TRBJ2-7, with D unresolved. Germline values: CDR1 SEHNR, CDR2 FQNEAQ (reference sequence). Trimming removed 5 bases from V and 9 bases from J, with 11 bases in between. CDR3 size: 11 residues. CDR3 sequence reads: CASSPSLGQYF. The CDR3 DNA follows: TGTGCCAGCAGCCCTAGTCTCGGGCAGTACTTC.

The rearrangement links TRBV13 to TRBJ1-1; 9 bases fit TRBD1. The CDR3 sequence is 14 residues long. Germline V gene sequence: CDR1 PRHDT, CDR2 FYEKMQ (reference sequence). Trimming cost V 4 bases and J 0 bases; bases outside gene matches: 0. CDR3 bases: TGTGCCAGCAGCTGGACAGGGGTGAACACTGAAGCTTTCTTT. Residues: CASSWTGVNTEAFF.

J is TRBJ2-7 and V is TRBV25-1; TRBD2 matches at 15 bases. CDR3 length equals 15 residues. The V segment lost 4 bases and the J segment 6 bases; nucleotides outside the gene matches: 4. Germline loops: CDR1 MGHDK, CDR2 SYGVNS. The CDR3 region is CASSGEGLAGGEQYF. The DNA for the CDR3 is TGTGCCAGCAGTGGAGAGGGACTAGCGGGAGGCGAGCAGTACTTC.

This chain links TRBV6-5 with TRBJ2-1; TRBD2 is a possible D gene (6 bases). The CDR3 is 13 amino acids. Germline V lookup: CDR1 MNHEY, CDR2 SVGAGI. Here the CDR3 DNA reads TGTGCGGCGGGGAATTCAGCCTACAATGAGCAGTTCTTC. Translated: CAAGNSAYNEQFF.

The CDR3 spells CASSPVVAGGYEQYF. The CDR3 nucleotides are TGCGCCAGCAGCCCCGTGGTAGCGGGAGGCTACGAGCAGTACTTC. This rearrangement joins TRBV5-1 to TRBJ2-7, with TRBD2 matching 10 bases. The CDR3 is 15 residues long. J was trimmed by 3 bases and V by 4 bases; bases with no gene match: 7. Germline V CDR1 and CDR2: SGHRS, YFSETQ.

J is TRBJ2-3 and V is TRBV14; 9 bases are a match to TRBD2. V was pared by 0 bases and J by 5 bases, with 27 bases of the junction left unmatched. The germline V gene encodes CDR1 SGHDN and CDR2 FVKESK. The CDR3 totals 23 residues. The CDR3 reads CASSQEPQAMRGRGGREGDTQYF. The CDR3 DNA follows: TGTGCCAGCAGCCAAGAACCCCAAGCCATGAGAGGGCGAGGCGGGAGGGAGGGAGATACGCAGTATTTT. Full variable domain (outside the CDR3, taken from reference TRBV14 and TRBJ2-3): EAGVTQFPSHSVIEKGQTVTLRCDPISGHDNLYWYRRVMGKEIKFLLHFVKESKQDESGMPNNRFLAERTGGTYSTLKVQPAELEDSGVYFCASSQEPQAMRGRGGREGDTQYFGPGTRLTVL.

A note on this clone: Other DNA sequences in this sample translate to the same CDR3. The chain couples TRBV7-9 to TRBJ2-1, with 8 bases that match TRBD2. The CDR3 contains 15 residues. Germline V gene sequence: CDR1 SEHNR, CDR2 FQNEAQ (reference sequence). After removal of 5 bases from V and 0 bases from J, the junction contained 3 bases not matched to a gene. The CDR3: CASSGSGSSYNEQFF. DNA of the CDR3: TGTGCCAGCAGCGGCAGCGGGAGCTCCTACAATGAGCAGTTCTTC.

The V and J genes are TRBV27 and TRBJ2-7; a possible D gene is TRBD2 (5 bases). The V end was cut by 8 bases, the J end by 0 bases, with 14 bases between. Looked up from germline, CDR1 is MNHEY and CDR2 is SMNVEV (reference sequence). This CDR3 comprises 14 residues. CDR3 residues: CASGVLGNSYEQYF. CDR3 nucleotide sequence: TGTGCCAGCGGGGTACTAGGGAACTCCTACGAGCAGTACTTC.

The chain uses TRBV4-1 and TRBJ2-1; D unresolved. The CDR3 is made up of 11 amino acids. V lost 0 bases, J lost 8 bases, and 2 bases lay in between. Germline V gene sequence: CDR1 MGHRA, CDR2 YSYEKL. The DNA of the CDR3 is TGCGCCAGCAGCCAAGAGCATGAGCAGTTCTTC. Residues: CASSQEHEQFF.

This sequence joins TRBV19 and TRBJ2-7, with D tentatively TRBD2 (6 bases). Germline CDR1 is LNHDA and CDR2 is SQIVND (reference sequence). The ends were cut back, 3 bases at V and 5 bases at J, with 11 bases in the middle. This CDR3 spans 13 amino acids. The CDR3 DNA is TGTGCCAGTAGTATGTACGGGAGCAACGAGCAGTACTTC. It yields the protein CASSMYGSNEQYF.

This chain connects TRBV7-8 to TRBJ2-5, with D tentatively TRBD1 (5 bases). The V gene's germline CDR1 is SGHVS and CDR2 FQNEAQ. The CDR3 spans 16 residues. V was trimmed by 0 bases and J by 1 base, leaving 12 bases between them. CDR3 nucleotide sequence: TGTGCCAGCAGCTTAGCGACATCAGGGCCCCAAGAGACCCAGTACTTC. Residues: CASSLATSGPQETQYF.

This chain uses TRBV6-1 with TRBJ2-7; 7 positions match TRBD1. This CDR3 contains 14 residues. V shed 8 bases, J shed 0 bases, and the junction held 7 bases outside the gene matches. In germline, CDR1 is MNHNS, CDR2 SASEGT. CDR3 sequence (DNA): TGTGCCAGCCCTAACGACAGGGACTCCTACGAGCAGTACTTC. It translates to CASPNDRDSYEQYF.

The chain links TRBV13 to TRBJ2-3; no firm D call. Trimming left V 2 bases short and J 2 bases short, with 8 bases between. This CDR3 has 14 amino acids. The germline gives CDR1 PRHDT, CDR2 FYEKMQ (reference sequence). CDR3 DNA sequence: TGTGCCAGCAGCTTATCAACCTACACAGATACGCAGTATTTT. This translates into CASSLSTYTDTQYF.

The CDR3 here is CASSSPTSYEQYF. DNA for the CDR3: TGTGCCAGCAGCTCACCGACTAGCTACGAGCAGTACTTC. The rearrangement uses TRBV7-9 and TRBJ2-7; D may be TRBD2 (6 bases). This CDR3 has 13 amino acids. V lost 4 bases and J 3 bases, leaving 10 bases between the germline ends. CDR1 SEHNR and CDR2 FQNEAQ come from the germline V gene (reference sequence).